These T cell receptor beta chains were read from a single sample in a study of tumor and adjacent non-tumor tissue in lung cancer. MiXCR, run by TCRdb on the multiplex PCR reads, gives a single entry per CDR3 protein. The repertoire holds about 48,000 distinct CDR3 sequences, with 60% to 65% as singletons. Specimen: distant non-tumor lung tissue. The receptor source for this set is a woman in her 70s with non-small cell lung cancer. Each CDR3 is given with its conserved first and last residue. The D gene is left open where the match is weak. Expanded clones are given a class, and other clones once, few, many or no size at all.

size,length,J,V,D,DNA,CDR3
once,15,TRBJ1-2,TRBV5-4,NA,TGTGCCGGCAGCTTGGGTGGGCCAGTGGTGGCTGGCTACACCTTC,CAGSLGGPVVAGYTF
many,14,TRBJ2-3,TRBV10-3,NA,TGTGCCATCAGTGCTGGACAGACCACAGATACGCAGTATTTT,CAISAGQTTDTQYF
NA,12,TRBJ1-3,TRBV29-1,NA,TGCAGTGCTAAAGGCTCTGGAAACACCATATATTTT,CSAKGSGNTIYF
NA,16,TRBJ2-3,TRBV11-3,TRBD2,TGTGCCAGCAGTAGCGGGACTAGCGGGGGGACAGATACGCAGTATTTT,CASSSGTSGGTDTQYF
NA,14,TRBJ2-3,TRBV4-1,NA,TGCGCCAACAGCCAAGATACTATCACAGATACGCAGTGTTTT,CANSQDTITDTQCF
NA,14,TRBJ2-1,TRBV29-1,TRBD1,TGCAGCGTTGCGGACAGGCGACGTTACAACGATCAGTTCTTC,CSVADRRRYNDQFF
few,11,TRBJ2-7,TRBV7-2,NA,TGTGCCAGCAGCTCGTACTACGAGCAGTACTTC,CASSSYYEQYF
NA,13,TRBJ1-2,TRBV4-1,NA,TGCGCCAGCAGACAAGAGGGCAAGTATGGCTGCACCTTC,CASRQEGKYGCTF
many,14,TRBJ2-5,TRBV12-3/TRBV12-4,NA,TGTGCCAGCAGTCGACGGCGGTACCAAGAGACCCAGTACTTC,CASSRRRYQETQYF
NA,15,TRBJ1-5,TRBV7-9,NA,TGTGCCTGCAGCTTAGCCCAGGCGGGCAATCAGCCCCAGCATTTT,CACSLAQAGNQPQHF
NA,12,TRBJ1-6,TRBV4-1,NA,TGCGCCAGCGGCCAAGATTGGGGGCTCCTCCACTTT,CASGQDWGLLHF
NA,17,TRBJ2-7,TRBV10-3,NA,TGTGCTATCAGGACTGGGGAACTAGCCAGTGTTCCCTACGAGCAGTACTTC,CAIRTGELASVPYEQYF
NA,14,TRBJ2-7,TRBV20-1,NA,TGCAGTGCTAGTGCCCTTACTGGTTCCTACGAGCAGTACTTC,CSASALTGSYEQYF
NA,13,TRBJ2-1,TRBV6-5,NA,TGTCCCGGCAGTTACTCGAACACCGACGGGCAGTTCTTC,CPGSYSNTDGQFF
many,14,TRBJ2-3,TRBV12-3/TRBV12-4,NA,TGTGCCAGCAGTTTACCAGCTTTGACTCTTACGCAGTATTTT,CASSLPALTLTQYF
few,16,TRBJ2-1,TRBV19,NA,TGTGCCAGTAGTCTGAAGGGGGGGGACTCCTACAATGAGCAGTTCTTC,CASSLKGGDSYNEQFF
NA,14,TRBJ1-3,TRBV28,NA,TGTGCCAGCAGTATGGGTTACTCTGGAAACACCATACATTTT,CASSMGYSGNTIHF
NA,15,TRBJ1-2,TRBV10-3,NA,TGTGCCATCAGCGGCGCAGGGGTACGTGATTATGTCTACACCTTC,CAISGAGVRDYVYTF
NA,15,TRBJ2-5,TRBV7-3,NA,TGTGCCAGTAGCTTAAATGACATGTACCAAGAGACCCAGTACTTC,CASSLNDMYQETQYF
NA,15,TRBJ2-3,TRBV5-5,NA,TGTGCCAGTAGGAAGACAGTTTCTAACACAGATACGCAGTATTTT,CASRKTVSNTDTQYF
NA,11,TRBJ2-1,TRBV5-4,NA,TGTGCCAGCAGCTCATACAATGAGCAGATCTTC,CASSSYNEQIF
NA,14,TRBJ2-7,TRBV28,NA,TGTGCCAGCACTACCCCGGACTACGGGGAGGAGCAGTACTTC,CASTTPDYGEEQYF
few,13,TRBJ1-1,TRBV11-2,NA,TGTGCCAGCAGCTTAACGCAGAACACTGAAGCTTTCTTT,CASSLTQNTEAFF
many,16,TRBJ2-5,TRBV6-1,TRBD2,TGTGCCAGACGGAAAGACCCGACTAGCGGGTTAGAGACCCAGTACTTC,CARRKDPTSGLETQYF
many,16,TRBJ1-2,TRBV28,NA,TGTGCCAGCAATAGTCTCAAAGGACTGACAAACTATGGCTACACCTTC,CASNSLKGLTNYGYTF
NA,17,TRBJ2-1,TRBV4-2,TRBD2,TGTGCCAGCAGCCCAGGGGCGGGACTAGTGTCTTACAATGAGCAGTTCTTC,CASSPGAGLVSYNEQFF
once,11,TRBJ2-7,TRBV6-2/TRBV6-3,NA,TGTGCCAGCAATTATATAAACGAGCTGTACTTC,CASNYINELYF
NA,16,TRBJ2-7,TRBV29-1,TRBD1,TGCAGCGTAGTGACAGGGGTTTATGCTTCGTCCTACGGGCAGTACTTC,CSVVTGVYASSYGQYF
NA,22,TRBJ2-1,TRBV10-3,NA,TGTCCCATCAGTGAGCGACAGGGACCGGGACTAGGCGAACCCCGGGGTTACAATGATCAGTTCTTC,CPISERQGPGLGEPRGYNDQFF
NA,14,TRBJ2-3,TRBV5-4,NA,TGTGCCAGCAGCTTCGCCAGGGAACCAGATACGCAGTATTTT,CASSFAREPDTQYF
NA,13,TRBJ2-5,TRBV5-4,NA,TGTGCTAGCAGCCTGAGGTACTCAGAGACCCAGTACTTC,CASSLRYSETQYF
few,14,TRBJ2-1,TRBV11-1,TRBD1,TGTACCAGCAGCAGACAGGGACCGGACAATGAGCAGTTCTTC,CTSSRQGPDNEQFF
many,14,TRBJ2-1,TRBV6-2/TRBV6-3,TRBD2,TGTGCCACGGGACTAGCGGGAGGAGAAACTGAGCAGTTCTTC,CATGLAGGETEQFF
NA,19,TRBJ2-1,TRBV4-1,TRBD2,TGCGCCATCACCGCCAGGGGAGGGGAGACTAGCGGGTGTAGAAATGAGCAGTTCTTC,CAITARGGETSGCRNEQFF
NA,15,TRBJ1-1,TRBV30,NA,TGTACCTGGAGTGTCGGGGTAGGGAGAGCCATTGAAGCTTCCTTT,CTWSVGVGRAIEASF
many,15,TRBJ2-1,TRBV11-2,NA,TGTGCCAGCAGCAGCGGACCTCCCCTCTACAATGAGCAGTTCTTC,CASSSGPPLYNEQFF
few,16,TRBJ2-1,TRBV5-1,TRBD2,TGCGCCAGCAGCCTAGGGACTAGCGGGAGGGCCGGTGAGCAGTTTTTC,CASSLGTSGRAGEQFF
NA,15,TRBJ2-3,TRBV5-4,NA,TGTGCCAGCAATGCAGGGGGGCGGAGCATAGATGCGCAGTATTTT,CASNAGGRSIDAQYF
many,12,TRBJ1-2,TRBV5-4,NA,TGTGCCAGCCTTGGACCGTACTATGGCTACACCTTC,CASLGPYYGYTF
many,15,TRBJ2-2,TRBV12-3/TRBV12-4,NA,TGTGCCAGCAGCCGTACAGGGTCGGGCTACGGGGAGCTGTTTTTT,CASSRTGSGYGELFF
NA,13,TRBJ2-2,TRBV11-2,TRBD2,TGTGCCAGCAGCGTCGGGGGGACGTGGGAGCTGCTTTTT,CASSVGGTWELLF
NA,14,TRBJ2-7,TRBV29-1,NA,TGCAGCGCCCGACGGAGCAGGGGCTCTTACGAGCAGTACTTC,CSARRSRGSYEQYF
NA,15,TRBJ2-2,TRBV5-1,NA,TGTGCCAGCAACCGCCGGGACGCAAACACCGGGGAGCTGTTTTTT,CASNRRDANTGELFF
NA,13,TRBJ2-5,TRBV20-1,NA,TGCAGTGCTATCATAGGACGGGGAGAGACCCAGTACTTC,CSAIIGRGETQYF
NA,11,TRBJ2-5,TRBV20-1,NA,TGCAGTGGAGAATTCCAAGGGACCCATTACTTC,CSGEFQGTHYF
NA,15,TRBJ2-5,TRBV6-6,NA,TGTGTCAGCAGTTACGCTTCCACCGGGAGAGCCCCCATCCACTTC,CVSSYASTGRAPIHF
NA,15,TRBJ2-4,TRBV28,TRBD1,TGTGCCAGCTCGAATCCGGGACAGGGGGTAGACATTCAGTACTTC,CASSNPGQGVDIQYF
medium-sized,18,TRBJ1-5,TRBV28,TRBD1,TGTGCCAGCAGCTTCTTACCTGGGACAGCCTGGAGCAATCAGCCCCAGCATTTT,CASSFLPGTAWSNQPQHF
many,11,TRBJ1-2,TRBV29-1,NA,TGCAGCGTCCTCGACCTGTATGGCTACACCTTC,CSVLDLYGYTF
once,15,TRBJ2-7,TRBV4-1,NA,TGCTCCAGCAGCCAAAGTGGCCAAGCAACCTACGAGCAGTACTTC,CSSSQSGQATYEQYF
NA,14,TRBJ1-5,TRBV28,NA,TGTGCCAACAGTTTCCCAGTACAGAATCAGCCCCAGCATTTT,CANSFPVQNQPQHF
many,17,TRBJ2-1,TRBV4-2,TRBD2,TGTGCCAGCAGCCAAGCGCACTCCGGGACTAGCGCGCATGAGCAGTTCTTC,CASSQAHSGTSAHEQFF
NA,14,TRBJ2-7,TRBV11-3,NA,TGTACCAGCAGCTTCGAAGCGGGTCGGAGCGAGCAGTACTTC,CTSSFEAGRSEQYF
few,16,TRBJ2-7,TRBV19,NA,TGTGCCAGTCGACCAAGCGGTTCCACCTCCCCCCACGAGCAGTACTTC,CASRPSGSTSPHEQYF
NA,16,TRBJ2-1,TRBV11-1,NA,TGTGCCAGCAGCTTAGCCCTAGCGAGTCTGTACGATGAGCAGTTCTTC,CASSLALASLYDEQFF
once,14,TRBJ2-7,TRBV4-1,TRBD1,TGCGCCAGTAGCCAGACGGGACAGGAAGACGAGCAATACTTC,CASSQTGQEDEQYF
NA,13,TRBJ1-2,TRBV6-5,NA,TGTGCCAGCAGTTATGGCATGGGGCGCCTCTACACCTTT,CASSYGMGRLYTF